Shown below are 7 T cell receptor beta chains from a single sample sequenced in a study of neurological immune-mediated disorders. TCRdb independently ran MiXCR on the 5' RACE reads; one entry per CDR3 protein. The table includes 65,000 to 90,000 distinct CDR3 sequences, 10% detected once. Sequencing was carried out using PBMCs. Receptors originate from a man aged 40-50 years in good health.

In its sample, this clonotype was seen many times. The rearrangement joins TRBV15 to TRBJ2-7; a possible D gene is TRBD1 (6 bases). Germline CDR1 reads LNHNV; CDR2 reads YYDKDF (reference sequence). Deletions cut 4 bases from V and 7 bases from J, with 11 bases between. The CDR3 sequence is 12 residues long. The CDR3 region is CATSIQGWEQYF. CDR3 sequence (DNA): TGTGCCACCAGCATACAGGGATGGGAGCAGTACTTC.

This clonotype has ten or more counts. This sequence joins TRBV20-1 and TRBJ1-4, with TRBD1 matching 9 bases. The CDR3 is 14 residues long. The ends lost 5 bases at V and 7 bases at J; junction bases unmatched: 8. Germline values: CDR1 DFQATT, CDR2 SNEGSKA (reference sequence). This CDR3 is CSARGDREGEKLFF. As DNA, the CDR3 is TGCAGTGCTCGGGGGGACAGGGAGGGTGAAAAACTGTTTTTT.

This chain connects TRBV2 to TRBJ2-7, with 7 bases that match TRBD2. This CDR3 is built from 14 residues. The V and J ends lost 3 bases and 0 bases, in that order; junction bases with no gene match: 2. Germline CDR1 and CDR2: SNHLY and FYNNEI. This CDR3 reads CASSEASGSYEQYF. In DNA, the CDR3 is TGTGCCAGCAGTGAGGCTAGCGGCTCCTACGAGCAGTACTTC.

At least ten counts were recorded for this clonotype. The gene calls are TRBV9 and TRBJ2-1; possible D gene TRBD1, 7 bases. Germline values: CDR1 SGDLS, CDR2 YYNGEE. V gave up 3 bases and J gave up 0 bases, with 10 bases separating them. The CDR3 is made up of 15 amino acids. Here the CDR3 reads CASSAGGSSYNEQFF. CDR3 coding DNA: TGTGCCAGCAGCGCAGGGGGGAGCTCCTACAATGAGCAGTTCTTC.

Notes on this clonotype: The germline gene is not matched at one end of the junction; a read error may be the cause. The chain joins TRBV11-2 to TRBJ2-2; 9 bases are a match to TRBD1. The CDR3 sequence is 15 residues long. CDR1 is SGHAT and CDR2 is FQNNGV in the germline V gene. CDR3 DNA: TGTGCCAGCAGCGGTGACAGGGGGGACACCGGGGAGATGTTTTTT. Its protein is CASSGDRGDTGEMFF.

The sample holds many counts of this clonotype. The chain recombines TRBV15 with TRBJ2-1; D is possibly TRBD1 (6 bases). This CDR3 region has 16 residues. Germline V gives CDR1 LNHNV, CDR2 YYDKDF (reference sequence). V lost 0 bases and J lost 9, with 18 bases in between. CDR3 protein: CATSRDKTTGVVEQFF. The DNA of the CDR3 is TGTGCCACCAGCAGAGATAAAACGACAGGCGTGGTTGAGCAGTTCTTC.

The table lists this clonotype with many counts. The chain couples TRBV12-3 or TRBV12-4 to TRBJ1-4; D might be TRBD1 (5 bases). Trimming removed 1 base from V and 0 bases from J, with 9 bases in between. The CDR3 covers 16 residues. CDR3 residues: CASSLGRGATNEKLFF. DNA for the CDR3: TGTGCCAGCAGTTTAGGACGGGGGGCAACTAATGAAAAACTGTTTTTT.